A single T cell receptor beta chain is shown here with its context. Its antigen is unidentified. In each case, RNA was isolated and then reverse transcribed into cDNA as the sequencing template. This table comes from immunoSEQ multiplex PCR, and its TCRdb copy is limited to in-frame clones, with some not included. Here the sample spans hundreds of thousands of clones, roughly two thirds being singletons. This sample stems from a study of CD8+ T cells in alopecia areata. Study-wide context: Treated patients were given 5 to 10 mg oral tofacitinib twice daily. Study-level points and caveats: Especially in alopecia totalis/universalis, lesional scalp showed greater clonality than normal scalp did. Scalp sequencing captures resident alphabeta T cells of normal skin too.

CDR1 and CDR2 from the germline V gene are SGHVS and FQNEAQ. The CDR3 runs 17 residues. V lost 5 bases, J lost 4 bases, and 23 bases lay in between. CD4+ and CD8+ T cells were sorted from PBMCs stained for CD3, CD4 and CD8. The clonotype comes from a human donor with alopecia areata. Here the sequenced sample was CD4+ T cells sorted from blood, taken at week 0. The chain couples TRBV7-8 to TRBJ2-5, with D tentatively TRBD1 (6 bases). This CDR3 reads CASSQGSGTPSRETQYF. CDR3 nucleotide sequence: TGTGCCAGCAGCCAAGGGTCCGGGACACCCTCCCGAGAGACCCAGTACTTC.